The source of this TCR beta chain is a study of shared clonotypes between healthy human individuals. Libraries were prepared by immunoSEQ multiplex PCR; TCRdb keeps only in-frame clonotypes and omits some of them. The sample lists about 1.5 million clones, 98% occurring once. Germline-derived CDR1 and CDR2 are SGHNT and YENEEA. V was trimmed by 5 bases and J by 2 bases, leaving 14 bases between them. This CDR3 region has 15 residues. The specimen sequenced was naive CD4+ T cells sorted from blood. As for subset: CD45RA+ positively selected. The chain recombines TRBV11-3 with TRBJ2-3, with D perhaps matching TRBD2 (6 bases). This receptor was identified in a man aged 30 to 45 in good health. The CDR3 DNA reads as TGTGCCAGCAGCCTCGGACTAACAAACACAGATACGCAGTATTTT. Its translation: CASSLGLTNTDTQYF. Variable domain in full (rest from reference TRBV11-3 and TRBJ2-3): EAGVVQSPRYKIIEKKQPVAFWCNPISGHNTLYWYLQNLGQGPELLIRYENEEAVDDSQLPKDRFSAERLKGVDSTLKIQPAELGDSAVYLCASSLGLTNTDTQYFGPGTRLTVL.